A single sample is the source of the 9 T cell receptor beta chains below, sequenced in a study of cytomegalovirus exposure and HLA in healthy donors. Sequencing was performed with immunoSEQ multiplex PCR; in TCRdb, only in-frame clones are kept and a portion is missing. This table holds 200,000 to 300,000 clones, approximately 86% found once. The specimen was PBMCs. Receptors were obtained from a woman aged 30 to 39 in good health and CMV-seropositive.

This clone was found a few times. The chain joins TRBV5-4 to TRBJ2-2, with no clear D. The CDR3 is 14 residues long. CDR1 is SGHNT and CDR2 is YYREEE in the germline V gene (reference sequence). V shed 1 base and J shed 7 bases, with 11 bases lying between them. CDR3 region: CASSLQISVGELFF. In DNA, the CDR3 is TGTGCCAGCAGCTTGCAAATTTCGGTCGGGGAGCTGTTTTTT.

This chain connects TRBV11-2 to TRBJ2-5, with 7 bases aligning to TRBD2. Germline CDR1 is SGHAT and CDR2 is FQNNGV. After removal of 4 bases from V and 2 bases from J, the junction contained 10 bases not matched to a gene. The CDR3 covers 16 residues. CDR3 in amino acids: CASSSLGLAVQETQYF. The CDR3 nucleotides read TGTGCCAGCAGCTCCTTAGGGCTAGCGGTACAAGAGACCCAGTACTTC.

The chain is built from TRBV10-3 and TRBJ1-1, with TRBD1 identical over 8 bases. With 7 bases clipped from V and 3 bases from J, the junction kept 4 bases outside the gene matches. This CDR3 contains 13 residues. CDR1 and CDR2 (germline): ENHRY, SYGVKD. CDR3 in DNA: TGTGCCATCACTCAGACAGGGGACACTGAAGCTTTCTTT. It encodes CAITQTGDTEAFF.

This clone was picked up one time. This sequence joins TRBV28 and TRBJ2-7, with D perhaps TRBD1 (5 bases). The V and J ends lost 3 bases and 2 bases respectively, with 11 bases between them. Germline CDR1 is MDHEN and CDR2 is SYDVKM. This CDR3 has 14 residues. CDR3 sequence: CASSLGQVAYEQYF. The CDR3 bases are TGTGCCAGCAGTTTGGGGCAGGTAGCCTACGAGCAGTACTTC.

This clone was seen just once. This chain connects TRBV11-3 to TRBJ2-2, with D possibly being TRBD1 (5 bases). Trimming removed 4 bases at V and 0 bases at J, with 12 bases between. The CDR3 consists of 16 residues. In germline, CDR1 is SGHNT, CDR2 YENEEA. The CDR3 nucleotides are TGTGCCAGCAGCTCGTCGACAGTCGCGAACACCGGGGAGCTGTTTTTT. This codes for CASSSSTVANTGELFF.

CDR3 DNA sequence: TGTGCCAGCAGCCGGCAGGAGAACACCGGGGAGCTGTTTTTT. Translating it yields CASSRQENTGELFF. The chain employs TRBV4-2 and TRBJ2-2, with D uncertain. CDR1 is LGHNA and CDR2 is YNFKEQ in the germline V gene. The CDR3 totals 14 residues. The V gene lost 4 bases and the J gene lost 1 base, with 7 bases spanning the gap.

This rearrangement joins TRBV7-8 to TRBJ2-7; D is ambiguous. Germline CDR1 is SGHVS and CDR2 is FQNEAQ. This CDR3 region has 17 residues. Trimming cost V 2 bases and J 6 bases, with 23 bases left between them. The CDR3 here is CASSLSARSLIKIEQYF. The DNA of the CDR3 is TGTGCCAGCAGCTTATCGGCTCGGAGCCTAATTAAGATCGAGCAGTACTTC.

This clone appeared a few times. V gene TRBV2 combines with J gene TRBJ1-2, with D uncertain. Trimming took 4 bases from V and 3 from J, leaving 9 bases between them. The CDR3 runs to 13 residues. The germline V gene encodes CDR1 SNHLY and CDR2 FYNNEI. The CDR3 reads CASSGLEDYGYTF. CDR3 nucleotides: TGTGCCAGCAGTGGGCTGGAGGACTATGGCTACACCTTC.

The chain employs TRBV11-3 and TRBJ2-1; maybe TRBD1 (6 bases). This CDR3 spans 13 amino acids. Germline V gene sequence: CDR1 SGHNT, CDR2 YENEEA. Trimming took off 4 bases at V and 7 bases at J, with 11 bases between the two ends. CDR3 region: CASSSGDLNEQFF. The CDR3 bases are TGTGCCAGCAGCTCAGGGGACCTGAATGAGCAGTTCTTC.